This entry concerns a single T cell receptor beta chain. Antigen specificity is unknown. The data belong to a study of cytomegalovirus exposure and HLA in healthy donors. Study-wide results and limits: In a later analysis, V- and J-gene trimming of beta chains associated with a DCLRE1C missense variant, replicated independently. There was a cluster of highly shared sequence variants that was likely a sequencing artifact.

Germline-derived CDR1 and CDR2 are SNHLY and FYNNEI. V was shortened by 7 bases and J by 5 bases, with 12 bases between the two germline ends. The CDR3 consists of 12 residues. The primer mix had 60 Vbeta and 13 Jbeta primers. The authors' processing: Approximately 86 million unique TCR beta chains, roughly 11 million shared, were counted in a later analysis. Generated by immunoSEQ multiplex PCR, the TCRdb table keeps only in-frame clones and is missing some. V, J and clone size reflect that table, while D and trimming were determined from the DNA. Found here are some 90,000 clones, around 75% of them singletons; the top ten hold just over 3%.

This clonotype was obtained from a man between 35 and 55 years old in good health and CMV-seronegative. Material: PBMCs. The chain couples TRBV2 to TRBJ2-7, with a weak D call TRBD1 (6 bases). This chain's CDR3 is CASTPDSHEQYF. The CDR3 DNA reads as TGTGCCAGCACCCCGGACAGCCACGAGCAGTACTTC.